This passage covers 10 T cell receptor beta chains from one sample sequenced in a study of blood T cell repertoires in COVID-19. The protocol was immunoSEQ multiplex PCR, while the TCRdb copy is restricted to in-frame clones and leaves out a portion. The data show about 170,000 clones, 70% to 85% seen once. Sequencing was done on a sample of peripheral blood. These receptors were taken from an elderly woman with acute or convalescent COVID-19.

This chain connects TRBV30 to TRBJ2-1; D uncertain. CDR1 GTSNPN and CDR2 SVGIG come from the germline V gene (reference sequence). The CDR3 is made up of 14 amino acids. V was pared by 4 bases and J by 1 base, with 11 bases between. In DNA form, the CDR3 reads TGTGCCTGGACCCAGTTTCTTTCCTACAATGAGCAGTTCTTC. Translation gives CAWTQFLSYNEQFF.

J is TRBJ1-2 and V is TRBV5-5; D call uncertain. This CDR3 has 15 residues. Trimming left V 2 bases short and J 2 bases short, with 13 bases between. Germline assignment: CDR1 SGHKS and CDR2 YYEKEE (reference sequence). The CDR3 nucleotides read TGTGCCAGCAGCTTCCGCGAAAGTTCCAACTATGGCTACACCTTC. This encodes CASSFRESSNYGYTF. Full variable domain (outside the CDR3, taken from reference TRBV5-5 and TRBJ1-2): DAGVTQSPTHLIKTRGQQVTLRCSPISGHKSVSWYQQVLGQGPQFIFQYYEKEERGRGNFPDRFSARQFPNYSSELNVNALLLGDSALYLCASSFRESSNYGYTFGSGTRLTVV.

This clone was recorded once. J is TRBJ2-3 and V is TRBV9; 7 positions agree with TRBD2. Losses at the gene ends were 0 bases for V and 1 base for J; bases not matched to a gene: 5. Germline-derived CDR1 and CDR2 are SGDLS and YYNGEE. The CDR3 is made up of 16 amino acids. The CDR3 loop reads CASSVGAGEGTDTQYF. The CDR3 DNA reads as TGTGCCAGCAGCGTAGGTGCGGGAGAGGGCACAGATACGCAGTATTTT.

The chain couples TRBV9 to TRBJ1-2, with 7 bases lining up with TRBD1. The CDR3 runs 14 residues. V lost 4 bases to trimming and J lost 8 bases; unmatched junction nucleotides: 11. The V gene's germline CDR1 is SGDLS and CDR2 YYNGEE. CDR3 DNA sequence: TGTGCCAGCAGCCAAACACAGGGGATGGGGGGCTACACCTTC. Translation gives CASSQTQGMGGYTF.

The chain employs TRBV2 and TRBJ1-1, with a weak D call TRBD1 (5 bases). The CDR3 runs to 11 residues. The V gene's germline CDR1 is SNHLY and CDR2 FYNNEI. The V end was cut by 11 bases, the J end by 6 bases, with 13 bases between. The CDR3 sequence: CAGTVGAEAFF. The CDR3 DNA reads TGTGCCGGTACAGTAGGGGCTGAAGCTTTCTTT. The variable domain in full, completed from reference TRBV2 and TRBJ1-1, reads EPEVTQTPSHQVTQMGQEVILRCVPISNHLYFYWYRQILGQKVEFLVSFYNNEISEKSEIFDDQFSVERPDGSNFTLKIRSTKLEDSAMYFCAGTVGAEAFFGQGTRLTVV.

This chain joins TRBV5-1 and TRBJ2-4, with TRBD1 matching 8 bases. This CDR3 spans 16 amino acids. The V gene end was trimmed by 0 bases and the J gene end by 6 bases; junction bases not matched to a gene: 8. Germline CDR1 SGHRS, CDR2 YFSETQ. The chain's CDR3 is CASSLAGQGAGNIQYF. In DNA form, the CDR3 reads TGCGCCAGCAGCTTGGCGGGCCAGGGGGCTGGAAACATTCAGTACTTC.

The chain recombines TRBV5-4 with TRBJ2-1, with a possible D match to TRBD2 (5 bases). V was cut by 3 bases and J by 3 bases, with 7 bases left in between. This CDR3 is 13 amino acids long. CDR1 is SGHNT and CDR2 is YYREEE in the germline V gene (reference sequence). The CDR3 spells CASSSDFYNEQFF. In DNA form, the CDR3 reads TGTGCCAGCAGCTCGGACTTCTACAATGAGCAGTTCTTC.

The V and J genes are TRBV27 and TRBJ2-3; TRBD2 agrees at 7 bases. This CDR3 region has 13 residues. The V gene end was trimmed by 3 bases and the J gene end by 5 bases; junction bases not matched to a gene: 2. From germline, CDR1 is MNHEY and CDR2 SMNVEV (reference sequence). In DNA form, the CDR3 reads TGTGCCAGCAGTTTGGGAGGGCGAGATACGCAGTATTTT. Amino acids: CASSLGGRDTQYF.

The rearrangement links TRBV27 to TRBJ2-1, with TRBD1 identical over 10 bases. CDR3 size: 15 residues. V shed 2 bases, J shed 4 bases, and the junction held 2 bases outside the gene matches. CDR1 is MNHEY, CDR2 SMNVEV, per germline (reference sequence). The DNA of the CDR3 is TGTGCCAGCAGTTTACGGGACAGGGGATACAATGAGCAGTTCTTC. Its translation: CASSLRDRGYNEQFF.

The gene calls are TRBV30 and TRBJ2-2; TRBD2 agrees at 7 bases. This CDR3 is built from 14 residues. Looked up from germline, CDR1 is GTSNPN and CDR2 is SVGIG (reference sequence). V trimming: 5 bases; J trimming: 4 bases; junction bases outside the gene matches: 7. This CDR3 is CAWAETGGTGELFF. The CDR3 nucleotides read TGTGCCTGGGCAGAGACGGGGGGCACCGGGGAGCTGTTTTTT. Full variable domain (rest looked up from reference TRBV30 and TRBJ2-2): SQTIHQWPATLVQPVGSPLSLECTVEGTSNPNLYWYRQAAGRGLQLLFYSVGIGQISSEVPQNLSASRPQDRQFILSSKKLLLSDSGFYLCAWAETGGTGELFFGEGSRLTVL.